What follows is one TCR beta chain and its context. Generated by immunoSEQ multiplex PCR, the TCRdb table keeps only in-frame clones and is missing some. Altogether roughly 15,000 clones are present, over 60% being singletons, with the ten largest covering 8.3%. Germline CDR1 reads SGHVS; CDR2 reads FQNEAQ. The CDR3 totals 14 residues. The V end lost 1 base, the J end lost 5 bases, and 12 bases lay between the germline ends. These data originate in a study of PD-1 blockade in classical Hodgkin lymphoma. Patients all relapsed after autologous stem cell transplantation, and there was variation in brentuximab vedotin exposure.

The genes are TRBV7-8 and TRBJ2-7; D is undetermined. Here the sequenced sample was peripheral blood mononuclear cells (PBMCs), taken before the second cycle of nivolumab. The receptor was derived from a human donor with classical Hodgkin lymphoma. CDR3 coding DNA: TGTGCCAGCAGCTTAGTAGTGGGTTTCCACGAGCAGTACTTC. Its protein product is CASSLVVGFHEQYF.